The 27 T cell receptor beta chains listed next were all sequenced from one sample in a study of CD8 T cells in ankylosing spondylitis. Points from the study as a whole: Blood of patients with ankylosing spondylitis appeared to be characterized by a TCR beta motif of several highly homologous variants.

Their specific antigens are unknown. One entry per CDR3 protein, called by TCRdb with MiXCR from the 5' RACE reads. The sample lists hundreds of thousands of distinct CDR3 sequences, over 9.5% occurring once. The source material was blood, either unsorted or a sorted T cell fraction (not recorded which). These receptors were obtained from a male donor with ankylosing spondylitis.

This clonotype was recorded a few times. The rearrangement links TRBV4-1 to TRBJ1-2, with D possibly being TRBD1 (5 bases). CDR1 MGHRA and CDR2 YSYEKL come from the germline V gene. The CDR3 contains 16 residues. With 0 bases removed from V and 0 bases from J, the gap between germline ends came to 11 bases. CDR3 in DNA: TGCGCCAGCAGCCAAGAGGTGACAGAGCCTAACTATGGCTACACCTTC. Translation: CASSQEVTEPNYGYTF.

This clonotype was observed a handful of times. The chain recombines TRBV28 with TRBJ2-5; 7 bases map to TRBD2. V lost 11 bases and J lost 5; bases outside the gene matches: 8. Germline V gene lookup returns CDR1 MDHEN and CDR2 SYDVKM. This CDR3 comprises 12 residues. CDR3 sequence reads: CAVGTTKETQYF. Here the CDR3 DNA reads TGTGCCGTGGGGACTACCAAGGAGACCCAGTACTTC.

The V call is TRBV2, the J call TRBJ1-2; TRBD1 is a possible D gene (6 bases). The germline V gene has CDR1 SNHLY and CDR2 FYNNEI. This CDR3 is 13 amino acids long. V was cut by 3 bases and J by 4 bases, with 9 bases left in between. CDR3: CASSDGQIYGYTF. The CDR3 DNA sequence: TGTGCCAGCAGTGACGGACAGATCTATGGCTACACCTTC.

The rearrangement uses TRBV15 and TRBJ2-7; 7 nucleotides match TRBD2. After removal of 0 bases from V and 5 bases from J, the junction contained 4 bases not matched to a gene. The CDR3 runs to 14 residues. CDR1 LNHNV and CDR2 YYDKDF come from the germline V gene (reference sequence). In DNA, the CDR3 is TGTGCCACCAGCAGAGATCAGGCGGGGGACGAGCAGTACTTC. Translated, it gives CATSRDQAGDEQYF. The full variable domain, rest sourced from reference TRBV15 and TRBJ2-7, is DAMVIQNPRYQVTQFGKPVTLSCSQTLNHNVMYWYQQKSSQAPKLLFHYYDKDFNNEADTPDNFQSRRPNTSFCFLDIRSPGLGDTAMYLCATSRDQAGDEQYFGPGTRLTVT.

This clonotype was seen repeatedly, ten times or more. V and J are TRBV7-9 and TRBJ2-1, with TRBD2 matching 8 bases. Trimming at V came to 5 bases and at J to 13 bases, leaving 7 bases not matched to a gene. The CDR3 sequence is 12 residues long. The germline V gene encodes CDR1 SEHNR and CDR2 FQNEAQ (reference sequence). DNA of the CDR3: TGTGCCAGCAGCAAAGAGCGGGGGACACAGTTCTTC. It codes for CASSKERGTQFF. Combining the CDR3 with reference TRBV7-9 and TRBJ2-1 gives the whole variable domain DTGVSQNPRHKITKRGQNVTFRCDPISEHNRLYWYRQTLGQGPEFLTYFQNEAQLEKSRLLSDRFSAERPKGSFSTLEIQRTEQGDSAMYLCASSKERGTQFFGPGTRLTVL.

The chain recombines TRBV20-1 with TRBJ2-1; 10 bases are a match to TRBD2. V trimming: 3 bases; J trimming: 6 bases; junction bases outside the gene matches: 2. The CDR3 spans 13 residues. Germline loops: CDR1 DFQATT, CDR2 SNEGSKA (reference sequence). The DNA for the CDR3 is TGCAGTGCTAGGAGGACTAGCGGCAATGAGCAGTTCTTC. Its translation: CSARRTSGNEQFF.

Note on this clonotype: One base away lies a much larger clone, so this may be a sequencing read error. The chain links TRBV25-1 to TRBJ1-4; no firm D call. The V end was cut by 4 bases, the J end by 8 bases, with 23 bases between. This CDR3 is built from 17 residues. Germline CDR1 and CDR2: MGHDK and SYGVNS. CDR3 region: CASSGYPRTERGEKLFF. In nucleotides, the CDR3 is TGTGCCAGCAGTGGATATCCCAGGACCGAAAGAGGGGAAAAACTGTTTTTT.

This clonotype was counted between two and nine times. V gene TRBV12-3 or TRBV12-4 combines with J gene TRBJ2-2; D may match TRBD1 or TRBD2 (6 bases each). The CDR3 spans 15 residues. V dropped 5 bases and J dropped 7 bases, with 17 bases sitting between them. CDR3 loop: CASSPPRGRGGELFF. The CDR3, as DNA: TGTGCCAGCAGTCCCCCCCGGGGGCGTGGCGGGGAGCTGTTTTTT.

The V call is TRBV24-1, the J call TRBJ2-1; 9 nucleotides line up with TRBD2. The CDR3 is made up of 15 amino acids. V shed 0 bases, J shed 8 bases, and the junction held 4 bases outside the gene matches. Germline loops: CDR1 KGHDR, CDR2 SFDVKD. CDR3 nucleotide sequence: TGTGCCACCAGTGATTTGGAGCGGGGGGTGGATGAGCAGTTCTTC. It specifies CATSDLERGVDEQFF.

This clonotype was recorded many times. The chain joins TRBV20-1 to TRBJ2-7, with TRBD1 identical over 7 bases. Germline-derived CDR1 and CDR2 are DFQATT and SNEGSKA (reference sequence). The CDR3 totals 11 residues. CDR3: CTRDRAYEQYF. In nucleotides, the CDR3 is TGCACCCGGGACAGAGCCTACGAGCAGTACTTC.

In DNA form, the CDR3 reads TGCAGTGCTAGAGATCGGGCAGGACTAGCGCAGCAGTACTTC. Its translation: CSARDRAGLAQQYF. The genes are TRBV20-1 and TRBJ2-7; 9 nucleotides match TRBD2. Germline CDR1 reads DFQATT; CDR2 reads SNEGSKA (reference sequence). V lost 0 bases, J lost 8 bases, and 8 bases stayed unmatched. This CDR3 has 14 amino acids.

V is TRBV5-5 and J is TRBJ2-3; possibly TRBD1 for D (5 bases). Germline assignment: CDR1 SGHKS and CDR2 YYEKEE (reference sequence). The CDR3 runs 14 residues. Trimming shortened V by 1 base and J by 1 base, and 7 bases separated the two germline ends. The CDR3: CASSLTRGTDTQYF. In DNA, the CDR3 is TGTGCCAGCAGCTTGACCAGGGGCACAGATACGCAGTATTTT.

J is TRBJ1-2 and V is TRBV4-2; 7 positions agree with TRBD1. The CDR3 runs 14 residues. The V segment lost 6 bases and the J segment 4 bases; nucleotides outside the gene matches: 8. CDR1 is LGHNA and CDR2 is YNFKEQ in the germline V gene. This chain's CDR3 is CASRTGTGLYGYTF. CDR3 nucleotides: TGTGCCAGCAGGACAGGGACCGGTCTCTATGGCTACACCTTC.

There are a few counts of this clonotype. The rearrangement links TRBV4-3 to TRBJ2-1; 8 bases map to TRBD2. The CDR3 sequence is 16 residues long. Trimming took 6 bases from V and 1 from J; bases not matched to a gene: 8. Germline V gene lookup returns CDR1 LGHNA and CDR2 YSLEER. The CDR3 is CASRDTGLGSYNEQFF. In DNA form, the CDR3 reads TGCGCCAGCAGAGATACGGGACTAGGGTCCTACAATGAGCAGTTCTTC.

This clonotype has more than one count but fewer than ten. The chain links TRBV5-1 to TRBJ2-1; D is perhaps TRBD1 (6 bases). CDR1 SGHRS and CDR2 YFSETQ come from the germline V gene. Between the trimmed V and J ends, which lost 0 bases and 5 bases, there was a span of 9 bases. CDR3 size: 14 residues. CDR3 sequence (DNA): TGCGCCAGCAGCTTGGAAGGGGGAGACAATGAGCAGTTCTTC. It yields the protein CASSLEGGDNEQFF. The whole variable domain, remainder taken from reference TRBV5-1 and TRBJ2-1, is KAGVTQTPRYLIKTRGQQVTLSCSPISGHRSVSWYQQTPGQGLQFLFEYFSETQRNKGNFPGRFSGRQFSNSRSEMNVSTLELGDSALYLCASSLEGGDNEQFFGPGTRLTVL.

This clonotype occurred a few times. CDR3 sequence: CSARVQSNSPLHF. CDR3 sequence (DNA): TGCAGTGCTAGAGTACAGTCGAACTCACCCCTCCACTTT. J is TRBJ1-6 and V is TRBV20-1; D gene ambiguous. V was cut by 1 base and J by 10 bases, with 11 bases left in between. Germline values: CDR1 DFQATT, CDR2 SNEGSKA (reference sequence). The CDR3 spans 13 residues.

This sequence joins TRBV4-3 and TRBJ1-4; the D gene is possibly TRBD1 (5 bases). Germline CDR1 LGHNA, CDR2 YSLEER. The CDR3 sequence is 16 residues long. V shed 1 base and J shed 8 bases, with 17 bases lying between them. The CDR3 DNA reads TGCGCCAGCAGCCAAGCGGCTGGGGGAGTTGAGGAAAAACTGTTTTTT. Encoded protein: CASSQAAGGVEEKLFF.

This clonotype was picked up a small number of times. The chain joins TRBV7-9 to TRBJ1-2, with a tentative D call TRBD1 (6 bases). Trimming left V 2 bases short and J 3 bases short, with 10 bases between. CDR3 length: 14 residues. CDR1 is SEHNR, CDR2 FQNEAQ, per germline (reference sequence). The CDR3 region is CASSLYREDYGYTF. The CDR3, as DNA: TGTGCCAGCAGCTTATACAGGGAAGACTATGGCTACACCTTC. Together with reference TRBV7-9 and TRBJ1-2, the CDR3 gives the full variable domain: DTGVSQNPRHKITKRGQNVTFRCDPISEHNRLYWYRQTLGQGPEFLTYFQNEAQLEKSRLLSDRFSAERPKGSFSTLEIQRTEQGDSAMYLCASSLYREDYGYTFGSGTRLTVV.

There are many counts of this clonotype. The chain has TRBV29-1 and TRBJ2-5; 7 bases align to TRBD2. Per germline, CDR1 SQVTM and CDR2 ANQGSEA. Unmatched junction bases numbered 10, after V lost 4 bases and J lost 5 bases. This CDR3 comprises 14 residues. CDR3 loop: CSVAGRELAETQYF. The CDR3 bases are TGCAGCGTTGCGGGGAGAGAACTAGCGGAGACCCAGTACTTC.

The chain joins TRBV5-6 to TRBJ1-2, with D perhaps matching TRBD1 (6 bases). Trimming stripped 0 bases from V and 12 bases from J, with 27 bases between. CDR1 SGHDT and CDR2 YYEEEE come from the germline V gene. This CDR3 region has 17 residues. The CDR3 loop is CASSLGPWGTSTSGDTF. The CDR3 region has the DNA TGTGCCAGCAGCTTGGGGCCCTGGGGGACTTCAACATCAGGGGACACCTTC.

The V gene is TRBV15, the J gene TRBJ1-2; 7 nucleotides agree with TRBD1. The CDR3 sequence is 14 residues long. Germline V CDR1 and CDR2: LNHNV, YYDKDF (reference sequence). Trimming removed 5 bases from V and 5 bases from J; junction bases left unmatched: 8. CDR3 in DNA: TGTGCCACCAGCCCGAGGAACAGGGGTTATGGCTACACCTTC. Translated, it gives CATSPRNRGYGYTF.

This clonotype was observed a few times. The chain links TRBV4-2 to TRBJ1-2; D is possibly TRBD1 (5 bases). The CDR3 covers 16 residues. Germline loops: CDR1 LGHNA, CDR2 YNFKEQ. V was cut by 0 bases and J by 4 bases, with 15 bases left in between. CDR3 bases: TGTGCCAGCAGCCAAGATACCCTAAGGGGTCTCTATGGCTACACCTTC. It encodes CASSQDTLRGLYGYTF.

This clonotype was counted between two and nine times. The chain carries TRBV6-5 and TRBJ1-5; D is unresolved. Germline V CDR1 and CDR2: MNHEY, SVGAGI. Deletions cut 2 bases from V and 5 bases from J, with 16 bases between. The CDR3 covers 16 residues. CDR3 sequence reads: CASSYVRPRPDQPQHF. The CDR3 bases are TGTGCCAGCAGTTACGTTCGGCCGCGTCCTGATCAGCCCCAGCATTTT.

This clonotype was picked up many times. The rearrangement joins TRBV20-1 to TRBJ2-4; 11 bases fit TRBD2. J lost 9 bases, V lost 5 bases, and 9 bases had no gene match. The CDR3 totals 14 residues. Germline lookup yields CDR1 DFQATT and CDR2 SNEGSKA (reference sequence). CDR3 DNA sequence: TGCAGTGCTCCCCGGACTAGCGGGCCGGGCATTCAGTACTTC. Translation: CSAPRTSGPGIQYF.

This clonotype was counted between two and nine times. The chain recombines TRBV6-4 with TRBJ2-5; D gene unclear. The CDR3 runs to 12 residues. Between the trimmed V and J ends, which lost 10 bases and 1 base, there was a span of 10 bases. Germline CDR1 reads MRHNA; CDR2 reads SNTAGT. CDR3 in amino acids: CAIPKAQETQYF. DNA of the CDR3: TGTGCCATCCCGAAAGCCCAAGAGACCCAGTACTTC.

This clonotype was seen ten or more times. V is TRBV11-2 and J is TRBJ2-1, with 8 bases identical to TRBD1. This CDR3 is built from 17 residues. CDR1 and CDR2 (germline): SGHAT, FQNNGV. Germline trimming cut 5 bases from V and 4 bases from J; bases unmatched to any gene: 13. The CDR3 bases are TGTGCCAGCAGCATTGGCAGGGGGCCATTACATTACAATGAGCAGTTCTTC. Translation: CASSIGRGPLHYNEQFF.

This clonotype was seen at least ten times. The chain uses TRBV20-1 and TRBJ1-2; D is undetermined. Trimming left V 3 bases short and J 8 bases short, with 10 bases between. The CDR3 length is 11 residues. CDR1 is DFQATT, CDR2 SNEGSKA, per germline (reference sequence). The CDR3 coding sequence is TGCAGTGCTAGCCATCGAGAGGGCTACACCTTC. As protein: CSASHREGYTF.